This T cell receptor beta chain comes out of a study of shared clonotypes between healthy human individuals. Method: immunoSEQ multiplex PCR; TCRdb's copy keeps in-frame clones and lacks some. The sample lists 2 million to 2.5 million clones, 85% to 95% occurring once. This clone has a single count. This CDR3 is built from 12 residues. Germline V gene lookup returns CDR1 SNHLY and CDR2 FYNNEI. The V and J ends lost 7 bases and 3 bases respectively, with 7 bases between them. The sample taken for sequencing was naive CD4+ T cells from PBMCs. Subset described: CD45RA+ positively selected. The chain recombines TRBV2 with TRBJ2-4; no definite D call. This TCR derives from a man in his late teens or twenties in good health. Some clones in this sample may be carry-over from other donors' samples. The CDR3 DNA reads TGTGCCAGCACCGAGGACAAAAACATTCAGTACTTC. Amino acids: CASTEDKNIQYF.